Following are 3 T cell receptor beta chains from one sample sequenced in a study of vaccination and CD4 T cells after COVID-19. At the Johns Hopkins FTIC core, DNA taken from cultured CD4+ T cells was sequenced by way of the Oncomine TCR Beta short-read assay. TCRdb called the PCR reads again in MiXCR, with one record for every CDR3 protein. The sample shows about 19,000 distinct CDR3 sequences, less than 65% of them seen only once. For these receptors, no antigen is known. Treatment here: roughly 10-day PBMC culture with coronavirus spike peptide pools or control peptides (ViraFEST assay). The source material was CD4+ T cells from blood, cultured in vitro. These receptors originate from a human donor who had recovered from COVID-19.

This chain connects TRBV19 to TRBJ1-2; D is unresolved. V was cut by 4 bases and J by 8 bases, with 20 bases left in between. CDR1 is LNHDA, CDR2 SQIVND, per germline (reference sequence). The CDR3 totals 15 residues. Here the CDR3 reads CASSTPRDGGRGYTF. The CDR3 bases are TGTGCCAGTAGTACCCCCCGGGATGGTGGGCGAGGCTACACCTTC.

About this clonotype itself: Compared with germline, one end of the junction differs, possibly owing to a read error. V gene TRBV2 combines with J gene TRBJ2-1, with 9 bases identical to TRBD2. Germline CDR1 and CDR2: SNHLY and FYNNEI. CDR3 size: 15 residues. This chain's CDR3 is CASREAGGHVNEQFF. DNA of the CDR3: TGTGCCAGCAGGGAAGCGGGAGGCCACGTCAATGAGCAGTTCTTC.

The rearrangement links TRBV6-5 to TRBJ1-1; possibly TRBD1 for D (5 bases). V was trimmed by 2 bases and J by 5 bases, leaving 12 bases between them. Germline V lookup: CDR1 MNHEY, CDR2 SVGAGI. This CDR3 spans 14 amino acids. CDR3 in amino acids: CASSYGGGETEAFF. CDR3 nucleotide sequence: TGTGCCAGCAGTTACGGGGGAGGGGAGACTGAAGCTTTCTTT.